The 29 T cell receptor beta chains given below trace back to one sample, sequenced in a study of T cells after somatic rescue of genetic block. Measured with immunoSEQ multiplex PCR; TCRdb has only the in-frame clones, and not every one. The data hold nearly 10,000 clones, with around 69% observed a single time. Input material: peripheral blood mononuclear cells (PBMCs). These receptors all come from a boy younger than 18.

The chain combines TRBV5-1 with TRBJ1-2; D not resolved. Deletions cut 0 bases from V and 4 bases from J, with 10 bases between. The CDR3 runs 14 residues. Germline CDR1 is SGHRS and CDR2 is YFSETQ. This CDR3 reads CASSLVGGLYGYTF. The CDR3 DNA follows: TGCGCCAGCAGCTTGGTTGGAGGACTCTATGGCTACACCTTC.

The J gene is TRBJ2-1, the V gene TRBV27; TRBD2 agrees at 7 bases. V shed 6 bases, J shed 0 bases, and the junction held 5 bases outside the gene matches. The CDR3 has 15 amino acids. Germline loops: CDR1 MNHEY, CDR2 SMNVEV (reference sequence). For the CDR3, the DNA is TGTGCCAGCAGGGTAGCGGGCCCCTCCTACAATGAGCAGTTCTTC. It is translated as CASRVAGPSYNEQFF.

The chain recombines TRBV5-1 with TRBJ1-1, with no clear D. V lost 4 bases and J lost 1, with 8 bases in between. The V gene's germline CDR1 is SGHRS and CDR2 YFSETQ. CDR3 length: 13 residues. The CDR3 sequence: CASSLFRNTEAFF. In nucleotides, the CDR3 is TGCGCCAGCAGCCTCTTCAGGAACACTGAAGCTTTCTTT. Together with reference TRBV5-1 and TRBJ1-1, the CDR3 gives the full variable domain: KAGVTQTPRYLIKTRGQQVTLSCSPISGHRSVSWYQQTPGQGLQFLFEYFSETQRNKGNFPGRFSGRQFSNSRSEMNVSTLELGDSALYLCASSLFRNTEAFFGQGTRLTVV.

The chain recombines TRBV4-1 with TRBJ2-1; D gene uncertain. This CDR3 is 17 amino acids long. The ends were cut back, 0 bases at V and 8 bases at J, with 20 bases in the middle. The germline V gene encodes CDR1 MGHRA and CDR2 YSYEKL. CDR3 in amino acids: CASSQDPGPLGGDEQFF. CDR3 sequence (DNA): TGCGCCAGCAGCCAAGATCCGGGCCCTTTGGGTGGCGATGAGCAGTTCTTC.

The chain couples TRBV5-1 to TRBJ2-3; 7 bases match TRBD1. The CDR3 runs 13 residues. V shed 3 bases, J shed 6 bases, and the junction held 4 bases outside the gene matches. The germline CDR1 and CDR2 sequences are SGHRS and YFSETQ. The CDR3: CASSSTGADTQYF. The CDR3 DNA follows: TGCGCCAGCAGCTCAACAGGGGCGGATACGCAGTATTTT.

The V call is TRBV2, the J call TRBJ1-2; 10 bases align to TRBD1. V dropped 5 bases and J dropped 2; count of bases not matched to a gene: 8. The germline V gene has CDR1 SNHLY and CDR2 FYNNEI. CDR3 size: 16 residues. This CDR3 is CASSLGGTGVNYGYTF. The CDR3 nucleotides are TGTGCCAGCAGTCTGGGGGGGACAGGGGTGAACTATGGCTACACCTTC.

The chain employs TRBV27 and TRBJ1-3, with TRBD1 matching 10 bases. The CDR3 totals 16 residues. The J segment lost 4 bases and the V segment lost 6 bases, leaving 9 bases of the junction unmatched. The germline V gene has CDR1 MNHEY and CDR2 SMNVEV (reference sequence). In nucleotides, the CDR3 is TGTGCCAGCAGCCCTTTAGGACAGGGGGGGGGAAACACCATATATTTT. This encodes CASSPLGQGGGNTIYF.

V gene TRBV21-1 combines with J gene TRBJ2-5; the tabulated D call, TRBD1, remains unverified against the DNA. The J call may be wrong; the DNA end is better matched by TRBJ2-7. TRBV21-1 counts as a pseudogene. The CDR3 runs 14 residues. CDR3 coding DNA: TGTGCCAGCAGCGGGGGGACAGACCACTACGAGCAGTACTTC. Its translation is CASSGGTDHYEQYF.

The chain employs TRBV18 and TRBJ1-2, with TRBD1 identical over 7 bases. Germline V gene data show CDR1 as KGHSH and CDR2 as LQKENI. V shed 3 bases, J shed 4 bases, and the junction held 5 bases outside the gene matches. The CDR3 has 14 amino acids. The CDR3 sequence: CASSPGQPVYGYTF. The CDR3 nucleotides read TGTGCCAGCTCACCGGGACAGCCCGTCTATGGCTACACCTTC.

J is TRBJ2-7 and V is TRBV7-9; no definite D call. Germline lookup yields CDR1 SEHNR and CDR2 FQNEAQ (reference sequence). This CDR3 spans 11 amino acids. V lost 5 bases and J lost 3, with 5 bases in between. CDR3 sequence (DNA): TGTGCCAGCAGCCCTGGCTACGAGCAGTACTTC. Residues: CASSPGYEQYF.

The chain links TRBV5-6 to TRBJ1-2; D is ambiguous. The CDR3 runs to 15 residues. V lost 4 bases and J 4 bases, leaving 17 bases between the germline ends. Germline CDR1 reads SGHDT; CDR2 reads YYEEEE. The DNA for the CDR3 is TGTGCCAGCAGCCCACCTTTAGGAATGGCCTATGGCTACACCTTC. Encoded protein: CASSPPLGMAYGYTF.

The chain uses TRBV27 and TRBJ2-2; 7 positions agree with TRBD1. Germline V gene data show CDR1 as MNHEY and CDR2 as SMNVEV (reference sequence). Unmatched junction bases numbered 12, after V lost 6 bases and J lost 5 bases. The length of the CDR3 is 16 residues. CDR3 in amino acids: CASSDRALPITGELFF. DNA for the CDR3: TGTGCCAGCAGCGACAGGGCCCTACCTATTACCGGGGAGCTGTTTTTT.

The chain recombines TRBV28 with TRBJ1-2; 7 bases map to TRBD1. CDR1 MDHEN and CDR2 SYDVKM come from the germline V gene. Trimming at V came to 11 bases and at J to 5 bases, leaving 14 bases not matched to a gene. This CDR3 is built from 14 residues. The CDR3 loop reads CAGSSGQEPYGYTF. The CDR3 DNA follows: TGTGCCGGATCTTCCGGACAGGAGCCTTATGGCTACACCTTC.

The V gene is TRBV6-6, the J gene TRBJ1-2; the D gene is possibly TRBD1 (5 bases). Germline lookup yields CDR1 MNHNY and CDR2 SVGAGI (reference sequence). Deletions cut 2 bases from V and 1 base from J, with 8 bases between. The CDR3 loop spans 14 amino acids. CDR3 sequence (DNA): TGTGCCAGCAGTTACGGGCAGGGTAACTATGGCTACACCTTC. It codes for CASSYGQGNYGYTF.

The genes are TRBV7-3 and TRBJ2-3; D uncertain. The CDR3 covers 14 residues. V shed 1 base and J shed 6 bases, with 11 bases lying between them. Germline lookup yields CDR1 SGHTA and CDR2 FQGTGA. CDR3 sequence reads: CASSLIPSSDTQYF. CDR3 in DNA: TGTGCCAGCAGCTTAATCCCCAGCTCGGATACGCAGTATTTT.

The J gene is TRBJ2-4, the V gene TRBV11-1; unclear D gene. Germline V gene lookup returns CDR1 SGHAT and CDR2 FQDESV (reference sequence). The CDR3 extends over 13 amino acids. V lost 2 bases to trimming and J lost 4 bases, with 6 bases between them. CDR3 sequence: CASSLKGKNIQYF. The CDR3 DNA is TGTGCCAGCAGCTTAAAAGGGAAAAACATTCAGTACTTC. Supplemented by reference TRBV11-1 and TRBJ2-4, the full variable domain reads EAEVAQSPRYKITEKSQAVAFWCDPISGHATLYWYRQILGQGPELLVQFQDESVVDDSQLPKDRFSAERLKGVDSTLKIQPAELGDSAMYLCASSLKGKNIQYFGAGTRLSVL.

The chain uses TRBV6-6 and TRBJ1-4; TRBD1 matches at 7 bases. Per germline, CDR1 MNHNY and CDR2 SVGAGI (reference sequence). There are 14 residues in the CDR3. Trimming took 1 base from V and 14 from J; bases not matched to a gene: 10. Here the CDR3 reads CASSYWDSQVLLFF. As DNA, the CDR3 is TGTGCCAGCAGTTACTGGGACAGTCAGGTATTGCTGTTTTTT.

This chain joins TRBV9 and TRBJ2-5, with D possibly TRBD1 on 6 matching bases. The length of the CDR3 is 14 residues. The germline V and J ends were trimmed by 4 bases and 1 base, with 11 bases remaining between them. Germline V CDR1 and CDR2: SGDLS, YYNGEE. The CDR3 bases are TGTGCCAGCAGCAGAGAGACAGGCCAAGAGACCCAGTACTTC. Residues: CASSRETGQETQYF.

This chain uses TRBV6-5 with TRBJ1-1; D not resolved. Germline V gene lookup returns CDR1 MNHEY and CDR2 SVGAGI. V lost 7 bases and J lost 1, with 13 bases in between. This CDR3 contains 14 residues. DNA of the CDR3: TGTGCCAGCACCCCTAACGGCAAGAACACTGAAGCTTTCTTT. The encoded protein is CASTPNGKNTEAFF.

The chain links TRBV19 to TRBJ1-5; 12 nucleotides line up with TRBD1. The CDR3 runs to 18 residues. Germline V gives CDR1 LNHDA, CDR2 SQIVND (reference sequence). V was pared by 1 base and J by 1 base, with 5 bases of the junction left unmatched. This CDR3 reads CASSIGDRGLGSNQPQHF. Here the CDR3 DNA reads TGTGCCAGTAGTATAGGGGACAGGGGGCTTGGCAGCAATCAGCCCCAGCATTTT.

The J gene is TRBJ2-3, the V gene TRBV28; D remains unclear. Between the trimmed V and J ends, which lost 4 bases and 6 bases, there was a span of 5 bases. This CDR3 has 11 amino acids. The V gene's germline CDR1 is MDHEN and CDR2 SYDVKM. CDR3 bases: TGTGCCAGCAGTTGGCGGGATACGCAGTATTTT. Protein sequence: CASSWRDTQYF.

The chain has TRBV11-1 and TRBJ2-7; possibly TRBD2 for D (5 bases). Between the trimmed V and J ends, which lost 2 bases and 4 bases, there was a span of 18 bases. CDR3 length: 16 amino acids. Germline V gene sequence: CDR1 SGHAT, CDR2 FQDESV (reference sequence). The CDR3 DNA follows: TGTGCCAGCAGCTTACCCTTACTAGTTCGGGGATACGAGCAGTACTTC. Its protein is CASSLPLLVRGYEQYF.

In its sample, this clone was seen a few times. This rearrangement joins TRBV7-3 to TRBJ2-1; D perhaps matches TRBD1 (5 bases). Trimming removed 5 bases from V and 3 bases from J, with 11 bases in between. The CDR3 contains 14 residues. Germline values: CDR1 SGHTA, CDR2 FQGTGA. The CDR3 coding sequence is TGTGCCAGCAGCCGATTCGACAGCTACAATGAGCAGTTCTTC. Amino acid sequence: CASSRFDSYNEQFF.

The CDR3 region is CASRRRLDSSYEQYF. CDR3 in DNA: TGTGCCAGCAGAAGGAGACTGGACAGCTCCTACGAGCAGTACTTC. The chain has TRBV6-1 and TRBJ2-7, with D possibly TRBD1 on 6 matching bases. Germline-derived CDR1 and CDR2 are MNHNS and SASEGT. The CDR3 is made up of 15 amino acids. V was clipped by 6 bases and J by 0 bases, with 15 bases between them.

The gene calls are TRBV6-4 and TRBJ2-2; D perhaps matches TRBD2 (6 bases). V lost 6 bases and J 4 bases, leaving 12 bases between the germline ends. CDR1 is MRHNA and CDR2 is SNTAGT in the germline V gene. The CDR3 is 14 amino acids. In nucleotides, the CDR3 is TGTGCCAGCAGATCTAGCGCACCCACCGGGGAGCTGTTTTTT. This encodes CASRSSAPTGELFF.

The chain recombines TRBV5-6 with TRBJ1-5, with 8 bases lining up with TRBD1. This CDR3 comprises 13 residues. Trimming removed 5 bases from V and 4 bases from J; junction bases left unmatched: 2. CDR1 and CDR2 from the germline V gene are SGHDT and YYEEEE. CDR3 sequence (DNA): TGTGCCAGCAGTTGGACAGGGAATCAGCCCCAGCATTTT. This translates into CASSWTGNQPQHF.

V and J are TRBV10-3 and TRBJ2-5; TRBD2 matches 12 bases. Trimming cost V 3 bases and J 1 base; bases outside gene matches: 3. CDR1 is ENHRY, CDR2 SYGVKD, per germline. The CDR3 sequence is 16 residues long. The DNA for the CDR3 is TGTGCCATCAGTGATAGGACTAGCGGGGCCCAAGAGACCCAGTACTTC. Protein sequence: CAISDRTSGAQETQYF.

The genes are TRBV6-1 and TRBJ1-6, with a tentative D call TRBD1 (5 bases). This CDR3 spans 15 amino acids. Germline CDR1 and CDR2: MNHNS and SASEGT. Trimming took off 4 bases at V and 7 bases at J, with 14 bases between the two ends. The CDR3 sequence is CASSVRGPGNSPLHF. In nucleotides, the CDR3 is TGTGCCAGCAGTGTCCGGGGCCCGGGAAATTCACCCCTCCACTTT.

J is TRBJ2-5 and V is TRBV5-5; TRBD2 might be the D (6 bases). The CDR3 has 14 amino acids. V dropped 0 bases and J dropped 4 bases, with 10 bases sitting between them. The germline V gene has CDR1 SGHKS and CDR2 YYEKEE (reference sequence). The CDR3 sequence: CASSLGGTGETQYF. CDR3 nucleotides: TGTGCCAGCAGCTTGGGCGGGACCGGAGAGACCCAGTACTTC.